This T cell receptor beta chain was captured by sequencing in a study of Ad26.COV2.S vaccination and SARS-CoV-2 variants. Treatment in this sample: some 20 received Ad26.COV2.S at low or high dose, single or two shots; roughly five received placebo; per-sample allocation not given. The samples were gathered on day 63 after the first injection of vaccine or placebo. The shot given was an Ad26 vector that makes Wuhan-strain SARS-CoV-2 spike. This CDR3 is built from 17 residues. Germline CDR1 and CDR2: KGHDR and SFDVKD. V shed 4 bases and J 4 bases; nucleotides not matched to a gene: 6. Using immunoSEQ multiplex PCR, the repertoire was profiled, and TCRdb retains in-frame clones only, with some absent. The table includes around 310,000 clones, 85% to 90% detected once. This clone was detected once.

The J gene is TRBJ2-1, the V gene TRBV24-1, with TRBD2 identical over 13 bases. The clonotype was recovered from a person between 18 and 59 years old who received the Ad26.COV2.S COVID-19 vaccine or a placebo. The sequences come from peripheral blood, collected in a trial of Ad26.COV2.S vaccine versus placebo. CDR3 DNA sequence: TGTGCCACCAGTGAGTCCGGGACTAGCGGGACTTACAATGAGCAGTTCTTC. This translates into CATSESGTSGTYNEQFF.